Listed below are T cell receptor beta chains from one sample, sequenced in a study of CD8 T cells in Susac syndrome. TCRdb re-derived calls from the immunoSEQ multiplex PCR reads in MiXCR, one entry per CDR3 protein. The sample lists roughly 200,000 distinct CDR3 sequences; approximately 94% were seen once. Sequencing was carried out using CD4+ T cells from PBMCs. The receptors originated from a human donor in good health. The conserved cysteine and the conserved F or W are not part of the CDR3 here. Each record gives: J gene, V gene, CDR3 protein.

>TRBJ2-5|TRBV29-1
SVGRVGASDLLGETQY
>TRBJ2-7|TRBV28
ASSSGTGRIHEQY
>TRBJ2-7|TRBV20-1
SAQAGSTYEQY
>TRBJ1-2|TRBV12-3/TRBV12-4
ASSPRTGANYGYT
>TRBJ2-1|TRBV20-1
SASSLANNEQF
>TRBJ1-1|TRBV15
ATSRDKAGTEAF
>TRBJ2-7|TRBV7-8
ASSQTPGSGSYEQY
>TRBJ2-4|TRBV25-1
ASGTGGRAGGKNIQY
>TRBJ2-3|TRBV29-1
SVGAPDTQY
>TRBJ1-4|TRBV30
AWSNGQLNEKLF
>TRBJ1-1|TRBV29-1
SVGQKLNTEAF
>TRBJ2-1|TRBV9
ASSVGLADEQF
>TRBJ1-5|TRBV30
AWTPGSGPHQPQH
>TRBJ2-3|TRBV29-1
SAQTVRGTDTQY
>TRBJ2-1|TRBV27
ASSLSVGLNEQF
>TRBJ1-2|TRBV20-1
SARYQTGDGYT
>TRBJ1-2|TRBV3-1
ASSPRGTNRDGYT
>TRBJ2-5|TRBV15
ATSRDTGEETQY
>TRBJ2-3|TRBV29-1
SGTGADTQY
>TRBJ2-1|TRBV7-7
ASSKDRGGNEQF
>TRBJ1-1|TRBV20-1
SALGAPEAF
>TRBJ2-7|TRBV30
AWSPTSYEQY
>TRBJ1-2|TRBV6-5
ASSFRRNYGYT
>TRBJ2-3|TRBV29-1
SVVRAFTDTQY
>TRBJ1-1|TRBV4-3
ASSSFSRNTEAF
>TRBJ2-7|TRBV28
ASWTETYEQY
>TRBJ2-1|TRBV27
ASSKPGAYNEQF
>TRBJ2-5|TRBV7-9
ASSSTVVQETQY
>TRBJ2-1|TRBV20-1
SARDRKVSDSLADLNEQF
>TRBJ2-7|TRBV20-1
SAIPGQGMYEQY
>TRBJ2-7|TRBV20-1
SAYLAGGPGEQY
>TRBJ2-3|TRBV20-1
SASLLAGTDTQY
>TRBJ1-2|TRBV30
AWSNFREDGYT
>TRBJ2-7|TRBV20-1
SARDRTGSEQY
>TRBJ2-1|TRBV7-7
ASSFAEYDGEQF
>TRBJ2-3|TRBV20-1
SASASGVNTQY
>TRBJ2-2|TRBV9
ASRPPGLANTGELF
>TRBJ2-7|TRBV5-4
ATKGAGGFEQY
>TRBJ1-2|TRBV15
ATSSWDRGYGYT
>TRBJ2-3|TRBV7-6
ASSRPQGVTQY
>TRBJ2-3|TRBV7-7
ASSLSGVGTDTQY
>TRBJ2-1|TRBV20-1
SAREGMNNEQF